The 17 T cell receptor beta chains presented below share a single source sample, sequenced in a study of identical twins. Using its own MiXCR run on the 5' RACE reads, TCRdb lists one record per CDR3 protein. The sample holds some 1,700,000 distinct CDR3 sequences; under 35% are singletons and the top ten take about 0.27%. The material sequenced was cord blood. The receptor source for this set is a newborn girl in good health.

This clonotype was observed at least ten times. This chain links TRBV6-6 with TRBJ2-5; D perhaps matches TRBD2 (5 bases). In germline, CDR1 is MNHNY, CDR2 SVGAGI (reference sequence). Trimming took 5 bases from V and 8 from J, leaving 15 bases between them. The CDR3 totals 13 residues. For the CDR3, the DNA is TGTGCCAGCAGTAGCACACGAAGCGGAACCCAGTACTTC. This codes for CASSSTRSGTQYF.

A note on this clonotype: Given a much more abundant clone one base away, this may be a read error. The chain employs TRBV20-1 and TRBJ1-2, with D possibly matching TRBD1 (5 bases). Per the germline V gene, CDR1 is DFQATT and CDR2 is SNEGSKA (reference sequence). This CDR3 spans 12 amino acids. Trimming took 1 base from V and 6 from J, leaving 9 bases between them. The CDR3 spells CSARVGVHGYTF. DNA for the CDR3: TGCAGTGCTAGAGTGGGGGTCCATGGCTACACCTTC.

With regard to this clonotype: Since a much larger clone is just one base distant, this may be a read error. The chain links TRBV7-9 to TRBJ2-7; 9 nucleotides match TRBD1. J lost 7 bases, V lost 2 bases, and 9 bases had no gene match. Looked up from germline, CDR1 is SEHNR and CDR2 is FQNEAQ (reference sequence). The CDR3 has 15 amino acids. The CDR3 region is CASSLLGQGYNEQYF. The CDR3, as DNA: TGTGCCAGCAGCTTATTAGGACAGGGGTACAATGAGCAGTACTTC.

CDR3 DNA sequence: TGTGCCATCAGTCAAACCCAGGATGGGTATGGCTACACCTTC. Amino acid sequence: CAISQTQDGYGYTF. The V call is TRBV10-3, the J call TRBJ1-2; D gene unclear. Between the trimmed V and J ends, which lost 5 bases and 5 bases, there was a span of 15 bases. The germline gives CDR1 ENHRY, CDR2 SYGVKD. The CDR3 has 14 amino acids.

This clonotype came up once. V and J are TRBV7-2 and TRBJ2-1; D is unresolved. With 4 bases removed from V and 12 bases from J, the gap between germline ends came to 16 bases. CDR1 is SGHTA, CDR2 FQGNSA, per germline. This CDR3 comprises 13 residues. The CDR3, as DNA: TGTGCCAGCAGCTCCCGCGTATACAAATGGCAGTTCTTC. It specifies CASSSRVYKWQFF.

This chain connects TRBV18 to TRBJ1-2, with 7 bases matching TRBD1. The ends lost 4 bases at V and 5 bases at J; junction bases unmatched: 10. Germline V CDR1 and CDR2: KGHSH, LQKENI. The CDR3 has 15 amino acids. The CDR3 is CASSLGTEVFYGYTF. DNA for the CDR3: TGTGCCAGCTCACTGGGGACAGAGGTCTTTTATGGCTACACCTTC.

The J gene is TRBJ1-6, the V gene TRBV4-1; D perhaps matches TRBD1 (6 bases). Germline V gives CDR1 MGHRA, CDR2 YSYEKL. The length of the CDR3 is 17 residues. V was clipped by 4 bases and J by 7 bases, with 20 bases between them. CDR3 in amino acids: CASSPLGRGARNSPLHF. The CDR3 DNA reads TGCGCCAGCAGCCCTCTGGGGCGGGGGGCGAGAAATTCACCCCTCCACTTT.

The CDR3 DNA follows: TGTGCCAGCACCCCCCGGTACAGGGGTAACACTGAAGCTTTCTTT. Encoded protein: CASTPRYRGNTEAFF. This chain links TRBV28 with TRBJ1-1; 7 nucleotides align to TRBD1. CDR1 MDHEN and CDR2 SYDVKM come from the germline V gene. Trimming took 7 bases from V and 2 from J; bases not matched to a gene: 10. The CDR3 covers 15 residues.

This clonotype appeared a few times. The rearrangement uses TRBV27 and TRBJ2-5; D is unresolved. This CDR3 is built from 15 residues. The V end lost 2 bases, the J end lost 5 bases, and 15 bases lay between the germline ends. CDR1 is MNHEY, CDR2 SMNVEV, per germline (reference sequence). CDR3 DNA sequence: TGTGCCAGCAGTTTACAAGGCCTCCCCAAGGAGACCCAGTACTTC. Translating gives CASSLQGLPKETQYF.

This chain connects TRBV7-2 to TRBJ1-2; TRBD1 might be the D (5 bases). V was pared by 1 base and J by 4 bases, with 16 bases between. This CDR3 is 16 amino acids long. Per the germline V gene, CDR1 is SGHTA and CDR2 is FQGNSA. The CDR3 bases are TGTGCCAGCAGCTTAGTGAGGGGAAGGTACGGCTATGGCTACACCTTC. It yields the protein CASSLVRGRYGYGYTF.

Regarding this clonotype: One junction end disagrees with the germline gene, perhaps due to a read error. The CDR3 region is CATSTDGRNGCTF. In nucleotides, the CDR3 is TGTGCCACCAGCACCGACGGGCGAAATGGCTGCACCTTC. The chain carries TRBV15 and TRBJ1-2; D ambiguous. Germline V lookup: CDR1 LNHNV, CDR2 YYDKDF (reference sequence). This CDR3 is built from 13 residues.

The count of this clonotype is one. The gene calls are TRBV27 and TRBJ1-6, with D perhaps matching TRBD1 (5 bases). The CDR3 is 18 amino acids. V gave up 5 bases and J gave up 0 bases, with 17 bases separating them. Germline assignment: CDR1 MNHEY and CDR2 SMNVEV (reference sequence). The CDR3 DNA sequence: TGTGCCAGCAGTCCCCGAAGGTTCGGGACCTCCTATAATTCACCCCTCCACTTT. Translating it yields CASSPRRFGTSYNSPLHF.

The chain has TRBV4-2 and TRBJ1-2, with D tentatively TRBD1 (6 bases). The CDR3 is 15 amino acids. Per the germline V gene, CDR1 is LGHNA and CDR2 is YNFKEQ. The V end lost 0 bases, the J end lost 4 bases, and 12 bases lay between the germline ends. CDR3 protein: CASSQDPGGTYGYTF. The CDR3 DNA reads TGTGCCAGCAGCCAAGATCCCGGGGGCACCTATGGCTACACCTTC.

DNA for the CDR3: TGTGCCAGCAGTGGGGAGTCGGCTCAGCCCCAGCATTTT. It yields the protein CASSGESAQPQHF. The chain is built from TRBV2 and TRBJ1-5; no firm D call. This CDR3 is 13 amino acids long. V lost 4 bases and J 6 bases, leaving 10 bases between the germline ends. Germline V lookup: CDR1 SNHLY, CDR2 FYNNEI.

The genes are TRBV6-1 and TRBJ1-2; 7 bases fit TRBD1. The germline gives CDR1 MNHNS, CDR2 SASEGT. V shed 4 bases and J 2 bases; nucleotides not matched to a gene: 13. The CDR3 is made up of 17 amino acids. CDR3 region: CASSARQGRQGNYGYTF. DNA of the CDR3: TGTGCCAGCAGTGCTAGACAGGGACGACAAGGGAACTATGGCTACACCTTC.

V gene TRBV28 combines with J gene TRBJ1-6; 7 bases map to TRBD1. Germline assignment: CDR1 MDHEN and CDR2 SYDVKM. The CDR3 loop spans 17 amino acids. Unmatched junction bases numbered 12, after V lost 5 bases and J lost 5 bases. The CDR3 is CASSLLPGTANNSPLHF. In DNA, the CDR3 is TGTGCCAGCAGTCTCCTTCCCGGGACAGCAAATAATTCACCCCTCCACTTT.

The V gene is TRBV9, the J gene TRBJ2-1; D gene uncertain. The V gene's germline CDR1 is SGDLS and CDR2 YYNGEE. The CDR3 is made up of 16 amino acids. The ends were cut back, 3 bases at V and 0 bases at J, with 13 bases in the middle. The CDR3 nucleotides are TGTGCCAGCAGCGGGCTAAGACTGAGCTCCTACAATGAGCAGTTCTTC. Encoded protein: CASSGLRLSSYNEQFF.